One and the same sample provided the 21 T cell receptor beta chains below, sequenced in a study of vaccination and CD4 T cells after COVID-19. Treatment indicated: roughly 11-day PBMC culture with coronavirus spike peptide pools or control peptides (ViraFEST assay). Antigen specificity for these receptors is unknown. Sequencing of the DNA from cultured CD4+ T cells was carried out with the Oncomine TCR Beta short-read assay. From the PCR reads, TCRdb called clonotypes with MiXCR, one entry per CDR3 protein. The sample gives 20,000 to 25,000 distinct CDR3 sequences, 30% to 45% of which show up once; less than 5.5% is in the top ten. Sequencing used CD4+ T cells from blood, cultured in vitro, obtained before SARS-CoV-2 vaccination. Every receptor here comes from a human donor who had recovered from COVID-19.

Only a few counts were recorded for this clonotype. The V and J genes are TRBV20-1 and TRBJ1-1; D is perhaps TRBD1 (6 bases). Trimming shortened V by 5 bases and J by 7 bases, and 17 bases separated the two germline ends. The germline gives CDR1 DFQATT, CDR2 SNEGSKA (reference sequence). This CDR3 contains 13 residues. The CDR3 region has the DNA TGCAGTGCTGAAAGGACAGCGATCGGTGAAGCTTTCTTT. It codes for CSAERTAIGEAFF.

The V and J genes are TRBV20-1 and TRBJ1-4; a weak D match, TRBD1 (5 bases). The CDR3 sequence is 13 residues long. The V and J ends lost 3 bases and 0 bases respectively, with 5 bases between them. Germline CDR1 DFQATT, CDR2 SNEGSKA (reference sequence). CDR3: CSARTATNEKLFF. CDR3 nucleotides: TGCAGTGCTAGGACAGCAACTAATGAAAAACTGTTTTTT.

This clonotype appeared once. The chain couples TRBV28 to TRBJ1-5; 7 nucleotides agree with TRBD1. Trimming cost V 5 bases and J 2 bases; bases outside gene matches: 9. The CDR3 covers 16 residues. CDR1 is MDHEN, CDR2 SYDVKM, per germline. CDR3 residues: CASSPIDRVGNQPQHF. CDR3 sequence (DNA): TGTGCCAGCAGTCCCATCGACAGGGTTGGCAATCAGCCCCAGCATTTT.

The rearrangement uses TRBV7-8 and TRBJ2-7, with 8 nucleotides matching TRBD2. The CDR3 runs to 15 residues. Trimming removed 1 base from V and 1 base from J; junction bases left unmatched: 3. Germline CDR1 and CDR2: SGHVS and FQNEAQ. DNA for the CDR3: TGTGCCAGCAGCTTAGTTGCGGGAGGATCCTACGAGCAGTACTTC. Translation gives CASSLVAGGSYEQYF.

This clonotype was recorded a few times. The chain links TRBV10-3 to TRBJ2-6, with TRBD1 matching 7 bases. CDR1 is ENHRY, CDR2 SYGVKD, per germline. V dropped 10 bases and J dropped 0; count of bases not matched to a gene: 6. CDR3 size: 15 residues. CDR3 sequence: CATRDSSSGANVLTF. CDR3 DNA: TGTGCCACAAGGGACAGCTCCTCTGGGGCCAACGTCCTGACTTTC.

The gene calls are TRBV5-1 and TRBJ2-7; D gene uncertain. The CDR3 is made up of 15 amino acids. Germline V gene data show CDR1 as SGHRS and CDR2 as YFSETQ. The V end was cut by 0 bases, the J end by 1 base, with 11 bases between. The CDR3: CASSLATTGSYEQYF. The DNA of the CDR3 is TGCGCCAGCAGCTTGGCTACGACTGGGTCCTACGAGCAGTACTTC.

In its sample, this clonotype was seen a few times. The CDR3 DNA follows: TGTGCCAGCAGCCCAAGCGGGCTAAGCGGGAGGGCCGGAACAGATACGCAGTATTTT. This sequence encodes CASSPSGLSGRAGTDTQYF. V and J are TRBV7-2 and TRBJ2-3; 10 bases are shared with TRBD2. Germline CDR1 is SGHTA and CDR2 is FQGNSA. CDR3 length: 19 residues. V was clipped by 5 bases and J by 3 bases; unmatched bases: 17. The full variable domain, in which reference TRBV7-2 and TRBJ2-3 provide the parts outside the CDR3, is GAGVSQSPSNKVTEKGKDVELRCDPISGHTALYWYRQSLGQGLEFLIYFQGNSAPDKSGLPSDRFSAERTGGSVSTLTIQRTQQEDSAVYLCASSPSGLSGRAGTDTQYFGPGTRLTVL.

This clonotype is large by share. The chain uses TRBV7-2 and TRBJ2-5; 9 bases match TRBD1. The CDR3 covers 12 residues. V lost 8 bases and J lost 5; bases outside the gene matches: 3. Germline loops: CDR1 SGHTA, CDR2 FQGNSA. The CDR3 loop reads CASGTGGETQYF. Here the CDR3 DNA reads TGTGCCAGCGGTACAGGGGGCGAGACCCAGTACTTC.

A single count supports this clonotype. V gene TRBV7-2 combines with J gene TRBJ2-3; 10 nucleotides match TRBD2. Germline CDR1 reads SGHTA; CDR2 reads FQGNSA. The CDR3 loop spans 16 amino acids. The ends lost 5 bases at V and 1 base at J; junction bases unmatched: 6. CDR3 bases: TGTGCCAGCAGCCCTGGGCTAGCGGGGGGCACAGATACGCAGTATTTT. It is translated as CASSPGLAGGTDTQYF.

This clonotype turned up a few times. J is TRBJ2-7 and V is TRBV7-9, with D maybe TRBD1 (6 bases). Trimming removed 5 bases at V and 7 bases at J, with 21 bases between. The V gene's germline CDR1 is SEHNR and CDR2 FQNEAQ (reference sequence). The CDR3 is 15 amino acids. The CDR3 loop is CASSPSAQERGEQYF. CDR3 sequence (DNA): TGTGCCAGCAGCCCCAGTGCCCAGGAGAGGGGGGAGCAGTACTTC.

This clonotype came up a few times. This chain uses TRBV7-3 with TRBJ2-1, with a tentative D call TRBD2 (5 bases). Germline CDR1 is SGHTA and CDR2 is FQGTGA. Trimming took 5 bases from V and 2 from J, leaving 10 bases between them. There are 14 residues in the CDR3. For the CDR3, the DNA is TGTGCCAGCAGCCAAACTAGTACCTACAATGAGCAGTTCTTC. Translated, it gives CASSQTSTYNEQFF.

This chain uses TRBV5-1 with TRBJ2-1; D tentatively fits TRBD1 or TRBD2 (5 bases each). V was cut by 4 bases and J by 5 bases, with 13 bases left in between. This CDR3 is 14 amino acids long. Looked up from germline, CDR1 is SGHRS and CDR2 is YFSETQ. CDR3 sequence (DNA): TGCGCCAGCAGCCCCCGGGACCTACACAATGAGCAGTTCTTC. It codes for CASSPRDLHNEQFF.

The chain employs TRBV4-2 and TRBJ2-3; D gene ambiguous. The CDR3 totals 14 residues. Germline V gives CDR1 LGHNA, CDR2 YNFKEQ. The V and J ends lost 0 bases and 6 bases respectively, with 10 bases between them. The CDR3 region is CASSQDLEIDTQYF. The CDR3 DNA follows: TGTGCCAGCAGCCAAGATCTGGAGATTGATACGCAGTATTTT.

This chain links TRBV12-3 or TRBV12-4 with TRBJ1-1, with D tentatively TRBD1 (6 bases). Trimming stripped 6 bases from V and 4 bases from J, with 15 bases between. This CDR3 region has 14 residues. Here the CDR3 DNA reads TGTGCCAGCAGCGAACAGGGTTTAGGCACTGAAGCTTTCTTT. This translates into CASSEQGLGTEAFF.

V gene TRBV19 combines with J gene TRBJ1-2, with no clear D. The CDR3 has 13 amino acids. V shed 4 bases and J shed 6 bases, with 12 bases lying between them. Germline CDR1 is LNHDA and CDR2 is SQIVND (reference sequence). CDR3 in amino acids: CASSTTWRDGYTF. The CDR3 nucleotides read TGTGCCAGTAGTACGACTTGGAGGGATGGCTACACCTTC.

The table lists this clonotype with a few counts. The chain employs TRBV12-3 or TRBV12-4 and TRBJ1-5; D not resolved. The CDR3 contains 13 residues. The germline V and J ends were trimmed by 6 bases and 3 bases, with 9 bases remaining between them. The CDR3 spells CASSRRVNQPQHF. The DNA of the CDR3 is TGTGCCAGCAGCCGGAGAGTCAATCAGCCCCAGCATTTT.

This clonotype was seen a handful of times. The V call is TRBV20-1, the J call TRBJ2-7; 9 bases agree with TRBD1. The germline V gene encodes CDR1 DFQATT and CDR2 SNEGSKA (reference sequence). The CDR3 runs 14 residues. Trimming cost V 5 bases and J 3 bases; bases outside gene matches: 8. CDR3 bases: TGCAGTGCTGGGAGACAGGGGGAGAACTACGAGCAGTACTTC. Translating it yields CSAGRQGENYEQYF.

This sequence joins TRBV6-2 or TRBV6-3 and TRBJ1-1; 7 positions agree with TRBD1. V dropped 8 bases and J dropped 1; count of bases not matched to a gene: 7. The CDR3 length is 14 residues. Germline V gene data show CDR1 as MNHEY and CDR2 as SVGEGT. The CDR3 sequence is CASAAGTANTEAFF. The DNA of the CDR3 is TGTGCCAGCGCCGCCGGGACAGCGAACACTGAAGCTTTCTTT.

Regarding this clonotype: At one of its ends the junction is not consistent with the germline gene, which may arise from a read error. CDR3 protein: CASSSLAGSSHEQYF. In DNA, the CDR3 is TGTGCCAGCAGCTCCCTAGCGGGAAGCTCCCACGAGCAGTACTTC. V is TRBV11-2 and J is TRBJ2-7, with TRBD2 matching 9 bases. CDR1 and CDR2 from the germline V gene are SGHAT and FQNNGV. This CDR3 has 15 amino acids.

The chain is built from TRBV20-1 and TRBJ2-2; 8 positions agree with TRBD2. The germline V gene encodes CDR1 DFQATT and CDR2 SNEGSKA (reference sequence). The length of the CDR3 is 15 residues. V was clipped by 4 bases and J by 0 bases; unmatched bases: 4. For the CDR3, the DNA is TGCAGTGCTACCCGGGGGGGCGCGAACACCGGGGAGCTGTTTTTT. It yields the protein CSATRGGANTGELFF.

This clonotype has a handful of counts. This rearrangement joins TRBV18 to TRBJ1-1; no definite D call. Trimming took off 10 bases at V and 1 base at J, with 10 bases between the two ends. CDR3 length: 12 amino acids. Germline assignment: CDR1 KGHSH and CDR2 LQKENI. Here the CDR3 reads CATSRGNTEAFF. CDR3 coding DNA: TGTGCCACGTCTCGGGGGAACACTGAAGCTTTCTTT.